This T cell receptor (beta chain) was retrieved from a study of shared clonotypes between healthy human individuals. Study overall: Each donor contributed plates that comprised three CD4 naive, three CD4 memory, two CD8 naive and one CD8 memory.

In the naive CD8 group, cells lacked CD45RO and were positively selected for CCR7, so terminally differentiated effector memory CD45RA+ cells were left out. The V and J ends lost 2 bases and 6 bases respectively, with 5 bases between them. From germline, CDR1 is ENHRY and CDR2 SYGVKD. The CDR3 loop spans 12 amino acids. In the original workflow: Filtering differed because ImmunoSEQ produced junction-only sequences that carried no quality scores. The assay was immunoSEQ multiplex PCR, and TCRdb's table has in-frame clones only and misses some. V, J and clone size reflect that table, while D and trimming were determined from the DNA. This sample has some 2.1 million clones, with approximately 92% found just once.

This sequence was found in a man between 18 and 29 years old in good health. Some clones in this sample may be carry-over from other donors' samples. The chain has TRBV10-3 and TRBJ2-4; D is ambiguous. Sequencing used naive CD8+ T cells from PBMCs. CDR3 DNA: TGTGCCATCAGTGAGGCAAGAAACATTCAGTACTTC. Its translation: CAISEARNIQYF.